These 32 T cell receptor beta chains share one sample of origin, sequenced in a study of T-cell memory formation after mild COVID-19. TCRdb used MiXCR to reprocess the 5' RACE reads, holding one entry per CDR3 protein. This table holds some 310,000 distinct CDR3 sequences, 20% to 25% found once. Sequenced: PBMCs or a T cell subset sorted from them (not recorded which). These receptors all stem from a man younger than 35 who had mild COVID-19 (a few samples of this study predate the infection). Cell type and time point are not known.

The chain couples TRBV12-3 or TRBV12-4 to TRBJ2-2; D is perhaps TRBD1 (6 bases). The V end was cut by 4 bases, the J end by 6 bases, with 12 bases between. The CDR3 has 14 residues. The CDR3 nucleotides read TGTGCCAGCAGTTCCAGGGGCTTCCCCGGGGAGCTGTTTTTT. Protein sequence: CASSSRGFPGELFF.

This clonotype was detected only a few times. The chain employs TRBV9 and TRBJ1-1; the D gene is possibly TRBD1 (5 bases). CDR1 is SGDLS and CDR2 is YYNGEE in the germline V gene. The CDR3 sequence is 13 residues long. V lost 0 bases and J 5 bases, leaving 8 bases between the germline ends. The CDR3 nucleotides read TGTGCCAGCAGCGTAGCAGGGAGGACTGAAGCTTTCTTT. This codes for CASSVAGRTEAFF. Combining the CDR3 with reference TRBV9 and TRBJ1-1 gives the whole variable domain DSGVTQTPKHLITATGQRVTLRCSPRSGDLSVYWYQQSLDQGLQFLIQYYNGEERAKGNILERFSAQQFPDLHSELNLSSLELGDSALYFCASSVAGRTEAFFGQGTRLTVV.

The V call is TRBV5-6, the J call TRBJ2-3; 9 bases agree with TRBD1. The CDR3 is made up of 16 amino acids. After removal of 0 bases from V and 4 bases from J, the junction contained 6 bases not matched to a gene. The germline gives CDR1 SGHDT, CDR2 YYEEEE. The CDR3 region is CASSLAGTGYPDTQYF. Written as DNA, the CDR3 is TGTGCCAGCAGCTTGGCCGGGACAGGGTATCCAGATACGCAGTATTTT.

This clonotype was seen at least ten times. V usage is TRBV7-9 and J usage is TRBJ2-3, with no clear D. The CDR3 has 13 amino acids. With 5 bases removed from V and 1 base from J, the gap between germline ends came to 7 bases. Germline-derived CDR1 and CDR2 are SEHNR and FQNEAQ (reference sequence). In DNA, the CDR3 is TGTGCCAGCAGCCCGGAAGGCACAGATACGCAGTATTTT. Protein product: CASSPEGTDTQYF.

The CDR3 nucleotides are TGCAGTGCTAGTAGGCGGGACAATGAGCAGTTCTTC. Translating it yields CSASRRDNEQFF. The chain uses TRBV20-1 and TRBJ2-1; D possibly corresponds to TRBD2 (5 bases). Trimming shortened V by 3 bases and J by 5 bases, and 8 bases separated the two germline ends. Per germline, CDR1 DFQATT and CDR2 SNEGSKA (reference sequence). The CDR3 is made up of 12 amino acids.

The CDR3 loop reads CASTATGDEQFF. Written as DNA, the CDR3 is TGTGCCAGCACCGCGACGGGGGATGAGCAGTTCTTC. The chain combines TRBV7-9 with TRBJ2-1; possible D gene TRBD2, 6 bases. V was cut by 7 bases and J by 8 bases, with 12 bases left in between. Germline V gene lookup returns CDR1 SEHNR and CDR2 FQNEAQ (reference sequence). CDR3 length equals 12 residues.

The J gene is TRBJ2-3, the V gene TRBV7-9; TRBD1 might be the D (6 bases). CDR1 is SEHNR, CDR2 FQNEAQ, per germline (reference sequence). CDR3 length: 15 amino acids. Trimming stripped 1 base from V and 3 bases from J, with 11 bases between. The chain's CDR3 is CASSLDQGRTDTQYF. In nucleotides, the CDR3 is TGTGCCAGCAGCTTAGATCAGGGGCGGACAGATACGCAGTATTTT.

V usage is TRBV19 and J usage is TRBJ1-5; 10 bases fit TRBD1. V dropped 4 bases and J dropped 5; count of bases not matched to a gene: 8. CDR3 size: 16 residues. Germline V lookup: CDR1 LNHDA, CDR2 SQIVND (reference sequence). This chain's CDR3 is CASSTRDRGFYQPQHF. In DNA form, the CDR3 reads TGTGCCAGTAGTACAAGGGACAGGGGTTTTTATCAGCCCCAGCATTTT. Using reference TRBV19 and TRBJ1-5 for the parts outside the CDR3, the full variable domain is DGGITQSPKYLFRKEGQNVTLSCEQNLNHDAMYWYRQDPGQGLRLIYYSQIVNDFQKGDIAEGYSVSREKKESFPLTVTSAQKNPTAFYLCASSTRDRGFYQPQHFGDGTRLSIL.

In its sample, this clonotype was seen a few times. The V call is TRBV18, the J call TRBJ2-1; possibly TRBD1 for D (6 bases). CDR3 length: 12 amino acids. Germline V CDR1 and CDR2: KGHSH, LQKENI. The V gene lost 10 bases and the J gene lost 10 bases, with 17 bases spanning the gap. CDR3 DNA sequence: TGTGCCAACGCAGCGATCGGGACAGAGCAGTTCTTC. Residues: CANAAIGTEQFF.

The J gene is TRBJ2-5, the V gene TRBV3-1; TRBD2 matches at 10 bases. V shed 3 bases and J 4 bases; nucleotides not matched to a gene: 8. The CDR3 is 16 residues long. Germline V lookup: CDR1 LGHDT, CDR2 YNNKEL (reference sequence). The CDR3, as DNA: TGTGCCAGCAGCCAGGCAGCGGGGGGGCCTGGAGAGACCCAGTACTTC. This translates into CASSQAAGGPGETQYF.

The chain joins TRBV4-2 to TRBJ1-1, with TRBD1 matching over 7 bases. The germline CDR1 and CDR2 sequences are LGHNA and YNFKEQ. J gave up 1 base and V 0 bases, and 14 bases lay outside the gene matches. The length of the CDR3 is 19 residues. The DNA for the CDR3 is TGTGCCAGCAGCCAAGATAAGATCAAGGGGGCGCGGGAGAACACTGAAGCTTTCTTT. As protein: CASSQDKIKGARENTEAFF.

The chain has TRBV5-1 and TRBJ2-3; D is perhaps TRBD1 or TRBD2 (7 bases each). Per germline, CDR1 SGHRS and CDR2 YFSETQ. V was clipped by 4 bases and J by 4 bases, with 16 bases between them. There are 15 residues in the CDR3. CDR3: CASSISGDSPDTQYF. The CDR3 DNA sequence: TGCGCCAGCAGCATAAGCGGGGACAGCCCAGATACGCAGTATTTT. The full variable domain, rest sourced from reference TRBV5-1 and TRBJ2-3, is KAGVTQTPRYLIKTRGQQVTLSCSPISGHRSVSWYQQTPGQGLQFLFEYFSETQRNKGNFPGRFSGRQFSNSRSEMNVSTLELGDSALYLCASSISGDSPDTQYFGPGTRLTVL.

The chain's CDR3 is CSGGAVYNEQFF. The CDR3 nucleotides read TGCAGTGGGGGGGCGGTCTACAATGAGCAGTTCTTC. V and J are TRBV29-1 and TRBJ2-1; D might be TRBD2 (7 bases). There are 12 residues in the CDR3. From germline, CDR1 is SQVTM and CDR2 ANQGSEA.

This clonotype has only a few counts. V is TRBV7-3 and J is TRBJ2-1, with a tentative D call TRBD2 (6 bases). The CDR3 totals 13 residues. The ends were cut back, 3 bases at V and 7 bases at J, with 10 bases in the middle. Germline V CDR1 and CDR2: SGHTA, FQGTGA. CDR3 loop: CASSFRDWNEQFF. The CDR3 DNA sequence: TGTGCCAGCAGCTTCCGGGACTGGAATGAGCAGTTCTTC.

This clonotype was recorded at least ten times. The chain carries TRBV6-6 and TRBJ1-6; a possible D gene is TRBD1 (5 bases). The CDR3 runs to 11 residues. Deletions cut 5 bases from V and 14 bases from J, with 10 bases between. CDR1 and CDR2 (germline): MNHNY, SVGAGI (reference sequence). The CDR3 protein is CASSPTGTLHF. DNA of the CDR3: TGTGCCAGCAGTCCAACAGGTACCCTCCACTTT.

In its sample, this clonotype was seen once. The V call is TRBV11-2, the J call TRBJ1-2; 7 nucleotides match TRBD1. V lost 5 bases to trimming and J lost 6 bases; unmatched junction nucleotides: 3. The germline gives CDR1 SGHAT, CDR2 FQNNGV. CDR3 length equals 12 residues. Written as DNA, the CDR3 is TGTGCCAGCAGCCGACAGGGCAATGGCTACACCTTC. It codes for CASSRQGNGYTF. Supplemented by reference TRBV11-2 and TRBJ1-2, the full variable domain reads EAGVAQSPRYKIIEKRQSVAFWCNPISGHATLYWYQQILGQGPKLLIQFQNNGVVDDSQLPKDRFSAERLKGVDSTLKIQPAKLEDSAVYLCASSRQGNGYTFGSGTRLTVV.

This clonotype was detected only a few times. V is TRBV6-5 and J is TRBJ2-1; D perhaps matches TRBD1 (5 bases). The germline CDR1 and CDR2 sequences are MNHEY and SVGAGI. The CDR3 length is 14 residues. With 6 bases removed from V and 6 bases from J, the gap between germline ends came to 15 bases. The CDR3 sequence is CASSRQKASNEQFF. For the CDR3, the DNA is TGTGCCAGCAGCAGACAGAAAGCCTCCAATGAGCAGTTCTTC.

In its sample, this clonotype was seen a few times. The J gene is TRBJ2-3, the V gene TRBV7-6, with D possibly being TRBD1 or TRBD2 (5 bases each). Per the germline V gene, CDR1 is SGHVS and CDR2 is FNYEAQ. The CDR3 length is 14 residues. V lost 4 bases and J 5 bases, leaving 13 bases between the germline ends. The CDR3 sequence is CASSWTLAGDTQYF. The CDR3 coding sequence is TGTGCCAGCAGCTGGACACTCGCGGGAGATACGCAGTATTTT.

The chain recombines TRBV18 with TRBJ2-2, with D uncertain. Germline CDR1 is KGHSH and CDR2 is LQKENI. Deletions cut 1 base from V and 7 bases from J, with 7 bases between. The CDR3 totals 13 residues. CDR3 bases: TGTGCCAGCTCACCACTGGCGGACGGGGAGCTGTTTTTT. Its translation: CASSPLADGELFF.

This clonotype was recorded many times. The chain has TRBV20-1 and TRBJ2-7; D unresolved. Trimming stripped 2 bases from V and 3 bases from J, with 11 bases between. Germline V gene sequence: CDR1 DFQATT, CDR2 SNEGSKA (reference sequence). This CDR3 contains 13 residues. The CDR3, as DNA: TGCAGTGCTAGAAGCGTCCTTAGCTACGAGCAGTACTTC. This codes for CSARSVLSYEQYF.

This clonotype was counted a few times. The rearrangement uses TRBV27 and TRBJ1-5; TRBD1 matches at 7 bases. CDR3 size: 14 residues. The germline gives CDR1 MNHEY, CDR2 SMNVEV (reference sequence). The V segment lost 6 bases and the J segment 2 bases; nucleotides outside the gene matches: 4. The CDR3 DNA reads TGTGCCAGCAGGACAGGGCTGGGCAATCAGCCCCAGCATTTT. As protein: CASRTGLGNQPQHF.

This clonotype was found a few times. The V and J genes are TRBV7-9 and TRBJ2-3; 8 positions match TRBD2. With V trimmed by 1 base and J by 2 bases, 2 bases remained unmatched. This CDR3 spans 15 amino acids. CDR1 is SEHNR and CDR2 is FQNEAQ in the germline V gene (reference sequence). CDR3 in DNA: TGTGCCAGCAGCTTAGTGCGGGAGGTCACAGATACGCAGTATTTT. Protein sequence: CASSLVREVTDTQYF.

This clonotype came up a few times. The chain uses TRBV6-2 or TRBV6-3 and TRBJ2-7; D might be TRBD1 (6 bases). Between the trimmed V and J ends, which lost 4 bases and 6 bases, there was a span of 10 bases. This CDR3 region has 12 residues. Germline-derived CDR1 and CDR2 are MNHEY and SVGEGT. The CDR3 DNA reads TGTGCCAGCAGTTTGAGGACAGCCGAGCAGTACTTC. Translated: CASSLRTAEQYF.

The chain uses TRBV18 and TRBJ1-1, with 8 positions matching TRBD1. CDR1 is KGHSH and CDR2 is LQKENI in the germline V gene. With 3 bases clipped from V and 4 bases from J, the junction kept 10 bases outside the gene matches. CDR3 size: 16 residues. The CDR3 region has the DNA TGTGCCAGCTCACCCCGGACGGGACAGGTGGTCACTGAAGCTTTCTTT. It yields the protein CASSPRTGQVVTEAFF.

The rearrangement joins TRBV18 to TRBJ1-5; 7 bases line up with TRBD1. The V and J ends lost 2 bases and 3 bases, in that order; junction bases with no gene match: 4. From germline, CDR1 is KGHSH and CDR2 LQKENI. There are 15 residues in the CDR3. This chain's CDR3 is CASSPSTGLNQPQHF. The DNA for the CDR3 is TGTGCCAGCTCACCATCGACAGGGCTCAATCAGCCCCAGCATTTT.

This clonotype was counted between two and nine times. The gene calls are TRBV7-9 and TRBJ1-1; TRBD1 is a possible D gene (6 bases). Germline V gives CDR1 SEHNR, CDR2 FQNEAQ (reference sequence). The V end lost 1 base, the J end lost 0 bases, and 12 bases lay between the germline ends. The CDR3 consists of 16 residues. DNA of the CDR3: TGTGCCAGCAGCTTAGGCTTGCCAGGGGTGAACACTGAAGCTTTCTTT. Translated: CASSLGLPGVNTEAFF.

The gene calls are TRBV7-8 and TRBJ2-6; possibly TRBD2 for D (5 bases). V lost 5 bases and J 0 bases, leaving 8 bases between the germline ends. Germline CDR1 reads SGHVS; CDR2 reads FQNEAQ. The CDR3 extends over 15 amino acids. This CDR3 is CASSIGISGANVLTF. As DNA, the CDR3 is TGTGCCAGCAGCATCGGGATCTCTGGGGCCAACGTCCTGACTTTC.

The V call is TRBV4-1, the J call TRBJ1-1; TRBD1 matches 8 bases. Per the germline V gene, CDR1 is MGHRA and CDR2 is YSYEKL. Unmatched junction bases numbered 7, after V lost 0 bases and J lost 4 bases. The CDR3 totals 16 residues. The DNA for the CDR3 is TGCGCCAGCAGCCAAGAAGTCAGGGGGCTCGGCACTGAAGCTTTCTTT. Translating it yields CASSQEVRGLGTEAFF.

This clonotype occurred many times. V is TRBV5-5 and J is TRBJ2-3; 11 nucleotides agree with TRBD2. This CDR3 contains 16 residues. Trimming at V came to 0 bases and at J to 2 bases, leaving 2 bases not matched to a gene. The germline V gene has CDR1 SGHKS and CDR2 YYEKEE (reference sequence). The DNA of the CDR3 is TGTGCCAGCAGCTTGGTGACTAGCGGGGACACAGATACGCAGTATTTT. Protein: CASSLVTSGDTDTQYF.

This sequence joins TRBV27 and TRBJ1-6; weak D call: TRBD1 (6 bases). The CDR3 covers 15 residues. CDR1 is MNHEY, CDR2 SMNVEV, per germline (reference sequence). The V gene lost 4 bases and the J gene lost 9 bases, with 16 bases spanning the gap. In DNA form, the CDR3 reads TGTGCCAGCAGTTCCCCGGGACAACCCTTTTCACCCCTCCACTTT. As protein: CASSSPGQPFSPLHF.

In this sample, this clonotype turned up a few times. This chain uses TRBV29-1 with TRBJ2-2; 7 bases map to TRBD1. This CDR3 region has 15 residues. The germline V gene has CDR1 SQVTM and CDR2 ANQGSEA. Trimming at V came to 3 bases and at J to 2 bases, leaving 6 bases not matched to a gene. Written as DNA, the CDR3 is TGCAGCGTTGATAGGTCAGGGGGAAACACCGGGGAGCTGTTTTTT. Amino acids: CSVDRSGGNTGELFF.

The chain couples TRBV20-1 to TRBJ1-5; possibly TRBD1 for D (5 bases). From germline, CDR1 is DFQATT and CDR2 SNEGSKA (reference sequence). Trimming cost V 1 base and J 0 bases, with 7 bases left between them. This CDR3 comprises 14 residues. The CDR3 DNA reads TGCAGTGCTAGAGCGGGGGATAGCAATCAGCCCCAGCATTTT. Amino acid sequence: CSARAGDSNQPQHF.